The T cell receptor (beta chain) under discussion was sequenced for a study of a mutant IDH1 vaccine in newly diagnosed glioma. TCRdb keeps only in-frame clones here, not all; method: immunoSEQ multiplex PCR. The data hold 58,000 or so clones, with roughly 80% observed a single time. As for this clone: Its cognate antigen is unknown.

Noted time point: week 47, end of study. Each dose of the vaccine consisted of 300 ug of mutant IDH1 20-mer peptide, with topical imiquimod. Across weeks 1, 3, 5, 7, 11, 15, 19 and 23, patients received a vaccination each time, eight in all. Germline CDR1 reads SGDLS; CDR2 reads YYNGEE. V trimming: 5 bases; J trimming: 0 bases; junction bases outside the gene matches: 4. The CDR3 is made up of 15 amino acids. The sequence was collected from a woman between 45 and 60 years old with glioma. The sample here was PBMCs, taken from a glioma patient whose treatment included an IDH1 peptide vaccine. J is TRBJ2-2 and V is TRBV9; TRBD1 matches at 7 bases. CDR3 protein: CASSRGQPNTGELFF. Here the CDR3 DNA reads TGTGCCAGCAGTCGGGGACAGCCGAACACCGGGGAGCTGTTTTTT.